This record looks at one T cell receptor (beta chain) sequence and its context. Its target is not known. The sample is drawn from a study of shared clonotypes between healthy human individuals. General study points: Clonotype sharing across donors was expected to vary with sequencing depth. Unshared clonotypes carried lower generation probabilities than those common to all four donors. In having few donors, the study represented limited genetic and exposure-history diversity.

In the naive CD8 group, cells lacked CD45RO and were positively selected for CCR7, so terminally differentiated effector memory CD45RA+ cells were left out. Every one of the donors was a Caucasian adult that lived in Nashville, Tennessee. Germline loops: CDR1 KGHSH, CDR2 LQKENI. This CDR3 is 14 amino acids long. The J segment lost 6 bases and the V segment lost 2 bases, leaving 1 base of the junction unmatched. TCRdb keeps only in-frame clones here, not all; method: immunoSEQ multiplex PCR. Among roughly 2.1 million clones, 85% to 95% were seen once, and the ten largest hold under 2%. The sequenced material came from naive CD8+ T cells from PBMCs. The chain recombines TRBV18 with TRBJ2-1; 10 bases are shared with TRBD1. This TCR was recovered from a man aged 18 to 30 in good health. Some clones in this sample may be carry-over from other donors' samples. This chain's CDR3 is CASSPRDRGNEQFF. CDR3 DNA sequence: TGTGCCAGCTCACCAAGGGACAGGGGCAATGAGCAGTTCTTC.